One and the same sample provided the 13 T cell receptor beta chains below, sequenced in a study of radiotherapy plus CTLA-4 blockade in lung cancer. Sequencing was performed with immunoSEQ multiplex PCR; in TCRdb, only in-frame clones are kept and a portion is missing. Of approximately 85,000 clones listed, roughly 86% are singletons. The material was peripheral blood, obtained from a patient treated with radiotherapy plus ipilimumab. The receptors come from a human donor with non-small cell lung cancer who had a partial response to radiotherapy plus ipilimumab.

This clone was observed once. The chain has TRBV5-1 and TRBJ1-2, with D possibly being TRBD1 (6 bases). V was trimmed by 3 bases and J by 4 bases, leaving 16 bases between them. The germline CDR1 and CDR2 sequences are SGHRS and YFSETQ. The CDR3 has 15 amino acids. CDR3 loop: CASSSTQGSVYGYTF. The CDR3 DNA reads as TGCGCCAGCAGCTCTACTCAGGGGAGCGTCTATGGCTACACCTTC. The whole variable domain, remainder taken from reference TRBV5-1 and TRBJ1-2, is KAGVTQTPRYLIKTRGQQVTLSCSPISGHRSVSWYQQTPGQGLQFLFEYFSETQRNKGNFPGRFSGRQFSNSRSEMNVSTLELGDSALYLCASSSTQGSVYGYTFGSGTRLTVV.

The J gene is TRBJ2-1, the V gene TRBV14; possible D gene TRBD1, 6 bases. The germline gives CDR1 SGHDN, CDR2 FVKESK. There are 14 residues in the CDR3. V lost 6 bases and J 2 bases, leaving 11 bases between the germline ends. The CDR3 DNA follows: TGTGCCAGCAGGAGAGAGGGGGCCTACAATGAGCAGTTCTTC. Translating it yields CASRREGAYNEQFF. The entire variable domain, with the rest obtained from reference TRBV14 and TRBJ2-1, is as follows: EAGVTQFPSHSVIEKGQTVTLRCDPISGHDNLYWYRRVMGKEIKFLLHFVKESKQDESGMPNNRFLAERTGGTYSTLKVQPAELEDSGVYFCASRREGAYNEQFFGPGTRLTVL.

The chain uses TRBV28 and TRBJ2-3; TRBD2 aligns across 8 bases. With 3 bases clipped from V and 6 bases from J, the junction kept 11 bases outside the gene matches. This CDR3 is built from 16 residues. CDR1 is MDHEN, CDR2 SYDVKM, per germline. CDR3 nucleotides: TGTGCCAGCAGTTTTACACCCGTGCGGGGGGTGGATACGCAGTATTTT. This sequence encodes CASSFTPVRGVDTQYF.

V is TRBV10-3 and J is TRBJ2-3; tentatively, D is TRBD2 (5 bases). The V end was cut by 6 bases, the J end by 5 bases, with 12 bases between. CDR3 size: 13 residues. CDR1 is ENHRY, CDR2 SYGVKD, per germline. In nucleotides, the CDR3 is TGTGCCATCAGAGGGAATGCGGGAGATACGCAGTATTTT. Protein: CAIRGNAGDTQYF.

V usage is TRBV5-4 and J usage is TRBJ1-1; 9 positions match TRBD1. Germline V CDR1 and CDR2: SGHNT, YYREEE (reference sequence). The CDR3 consists of 15 residues. V was pared by 4 bases and J by 0 bases, with 4 bases of the junction left unmatched. The CDR3 DNA reads as TGTGCCAGCAGCCCGACAGGGGGTTTGAACACTGAAGCTTTCTTT. Amino acid sequence: CASSPTGGLNTEAFF.

The rearrangement joins TRBV2 to TRBJ2-5; 7 nucleotides agree with TRBD1. Germline V lookup: CDR1 SNHLY, CDR2 FYNNEI. The CDR3 is 15 residues long. V lost 6 bases, J lost 2 bases, and 9 bases stayed unmatched. The chain's CDR3 is CASSRWGQPQETQYF. The CDR3 DNA sequence: TGTGCCAGCAGCAGATGGGGACAGCCACAAGAGACCCAGTACTTC.

This clone was detected only once. CDR3: CASSVAGGSYEQYV. CDR3 sequence (DNA): TGTGCCAGCAGTGTCGCGGGAGGCTCCTACGAGCAGTACGTC. This chain links TRBV28 with TRBJ2-7, with 8 positions matching TRBD2. The germline V gene encodes CDR1 MDHEN and CDR2 SYDVKM. Trimming removed 5 bases from V and 0 bases from J; junction bases left unmatched: 3. This CDR3 comprises 14 residues.

CDR3 DNA sequence: TGTGCCAGCAGTTTCGGACAGAACACTGAAGCTTTCTTT. The encoded protein is CASSFGQNTEAFF. This chain joins TRBV28 and TRBJ1-1, with a possible D match to TRBD1 (5 bases). Trimming removed 3 bases at V and 1 base at J, with 6 bases between. The CDR3 has 13 residues. Germline loops: CDR1 MDHEN, CDR2 SYDVKM.

This clone has just one count. V usage is TRBV28 and J usage is TRBJ2-3; D remains unclear. Germline lookup yields CDR1 MDHEN and CDR2 SYDVKM. V gave up 6 bases and J gave up 2 bases, with 3 bases separating them. The CDR3 covers 11 residues. In nucleotides, the CDR3 is TGTGCCAGCAGCGTCACAGATACGCAGTATTTT. Encoded protein: CASSVTDTQYF. Using reference TRBV28 and TRBJ2-3 for the parts outside the CDR3, the full variable domain is DVKVTQSSRYLVKRTGEKVFLECVQDMDHENMFWYRQDPGLGLRLIYFSYDVKMKEKGDIPEGYSVSREKKERFSLILESASTNQTSMYLCASSVTDTQYFGPGTRLTVL.

V is TRBV6-1 and J is TRBJ1-1, with 8 bases matching TRBD1. CDR1 and CDR2 (germline): MNHNS, SASEGT. The V segment lost 5 bases and the J segment 1 base; nucleotides outside the gene matches: 3. This CDR3 region has 14 residues. Here the CDR3 reads CASSRTGPNTEAFF. The CDR3 nucleotides read TGTGCCAGCAGTAGGACAGGGCCGAACACTGAAGCTTTCTTT.

The genes are TRBV27 and TRBJ2-1; 11 bases align to TRBD1. In germline, CDR1 is MNHEY, CDR2 SMNVEV (reference sequence). This CDR3 comprises 16 residues. V lost 8 bases and J lost 6; bases outside the gene matches: 12. The CDR3 loop reads CASGLPRTGGINEQFF. CDR3 in DNA: TGTGCCAGCGGCCTCCCTAGGACAGGGGGCATCAATGAGCAGTTCTTC.

The chain carries TRBV7-8 and TRBJ2-7; the D gene is possibly TRBD1 (5 bases). The CDR3 consists of 13 residues. V was clipped by 9 bases and J by 7 bases, with 19 bases between them. Germline V gene sequence: CDR1 SGHVS, CDR2 FQNEAQ. Written as DNA, the CDR3 is TGTGCCAGTAATACAGTGCAGGGCGGTGAGCAGTACGTC. This codes for CASNTVQGGEQYV.

The chain couples TRBV2 to TRBJ2-3; 10 nucleotides match TRBD1. The CDR3 covers 15 residues. Per germline, CDR1 SNHLY and CDR2 FYNNEI. Losses at the gene ends were 6 bases for V and 4 bases for J; bases not matched to a gene: 7. The CDR3: CASSTIGTGADTQYF. The DNA for the CDR3 is TGTGCCAGCAGCACGATCGGGACAGGGGCAGATACGCAGTATTTT. Combining the CDR3 with reference TRBV2 and TRBJ2-3 gives the whole variable domain EPEVTQTPSHQVTQMGQEVILRCVPISNHLYFYWYRQILGQKVEFLVSFYNNEISEKSEIFDDQFSVERPDGSNFTLKIRSTKLEDSAMYFCASSTIGTGADTQYFGPGTRLTVL.